Below are 10 T cell receptor beta chains sequenced from a single sample in a study of CD8 T cells in Susac syndrome. With random hexamers, reverse transcription was performed on about 0.5 to 1 ug of RNA. A single record per CDR3 protein comes from TCRdb applying MiXCR to the immunoSEQ multiplex PCR reads. This table holds under 200,000 distinct CDR3 sequences, about 91% found once. Specimen: CD4+ T cells from PBMCs. The receptor source for this set is a human donor with Susac syndrome.

The chain combines TRBV2 with TRBJ1-6; D may be TRBD1 (6 bases). The CDR3 has 15 residues. Trimming stripped 2 bases from V and 9 bases from J, with 14 bases between. Germline V CDR1 and CDR2: SNHLY, FYNNEI. CDR3 sequence (DNA): TGTGCCAGCAGTGAATTGGATACAGGGAGTTCACCCCTCCACTTT. It codes for CASSELDTGSSPLHF. Full variable domain (outside the CDR3, taken from reference TRBV2 and TRBJ1-6): EPEVTQTPSHQVTQMGQEVILRCVPISNHLYFYWYRQILGQKVEFLVSFYNNEISEKSEIFDDQFSVERPDGSNFTLKIRSTKLEDSAMYFCASSELDTGSSPLHFGNGTRLTVT.

In its sample, this clonotype was seen once. CDR3: CAWSGSAITGTSGGIADTQYF. CDR3 coding DNA: TGTGCCTGGAGCGGTAGCGCAATAACCGGGACTAGCGGGGGGATTGCAGATACGCAGTATTTT. V is TRBV30 and J is TRBJ2-3, with 15 positions matching TRBD2. This CDR3 has 21 residues. The junction had 20 bases not matched to a gene; V was cut back by 3 bases and J by 4 bases. Germline values: CDR1 GTSNPN, CDR2 SVGIG (reference sequence).

The chain combines TRBV7-9 with TRBJ1-2; no reliable D call. CDR1 is SEHNR and CDR2 is FQNEAQ in the germline V gene (reference sequence). The CDR3 sequence is 15 residues long. Trimming cost V 7 bases and J 1 base, with 16 bases left between them. In DNA form, the CDR3 reads TGTGCCAGCACCCTGAGTCTCCACAGTAACTATGGCTACACCTTC. As protein: CASTLSLHSNYGYTF.

The chain couples TRBV20-1 to TRBJ2-1; D not resolved. The CDR3 loop spans 16 amino acids. Germline CDR1 DFQATT, CDR2 SNEGSKA (reference sequence). Deletions cut 0 bases from V and 7 bases from J, with 19 bases between. CDR3 in DNA: TGCAGTGCTAGAGATTTACCATATGGTGGGGTTAATGAGCAGTTCTTC. It encodes CSARDLPYGGVNEQFF.

The rearrangement uses TRBV6-2 or TRBV6-3 and TRBJ1-5; a weak D match, TRBD1 (6 bases). Trimming took 6 bases from V and 7 from J, leaving 13 bases between them. CDR3 size: 13 residues. Germline V gives CDR1 MNHEY, CDR2 SVGEGT. CDR3 residues: CASRKGVRQPQHF. The CDR3 DNA follows: TGTGCCAGCAGGAAGGGGGTCCGACAGCCCCAGCATTTT.

The V and J genes are TRBV15 and TRBJ2-5; 7 nucleotides align to TRBD2. The CDR3 totals 16 residues. Germline V gene sequence: CDR1 LNHNV, CDR2 YYDKDF (reference sequence). Trimming at V came to 0 bases and at J to 5 bases, leaving 9 bases not matched to a gene. The DNA of the CDR3 is TGTGCCACCAGCAGAGAGAAGCGGTCGCGGGGGGAGACCCAGTACTTC. Amino acids: CATSREKRSRGETQYF.

The chain recombines TRBV24-1 with TRBJ2-5, with no clear D. CDR3 length equals 14 residues. The V gene's germline CDR1 is KGHDR and CDR2 SFDVKD. The V end lost 3 bases, the J end lost 0 bases, and 7 bases lay between the germline ends. The CDR3: CATSDRRYQETQYF. CDR3 bases: TGTGCCACCAGTGATCGACGGTACCAAGAGACCCAGTACTTC.

This clonotype was counted between two and nine times. This rearrangement joins TRBV25-1 to TRBJ1-5; 7 nucleotides match TRBD1. V dropped 2 bases and J dropped 7; count of bases not matched to a gene: 2. Germline V gene lookup returns CDR1 MGHDK and CDR2 SYGVNS. The CDR3 is made up of 13 amino acids. CDR3 bases: TGTGCCAGCAGTGAAACAGGGGTACAGCCCCAGCATTTT. The encoded protein is CASSETGVQPQHF.

V is TRBV30 and J is TRBJ1-1; D unclear. Germline loops: CDR1 GTSNPN, CDR2 SVGIG (reference sequence). The CDR3 is made up of 12 amino acids. V was cut by 0 bases and J by 7 bases, with 9 bases left in between. This CDR3 reads CAWSVFGFEAFF. In DNA form, the CDR3 reads TGTGCCTGGAGTGTATTTGGGTTTGAAGCTTTCTTT.

This chain connects TRBV12-3 or TRBV12-4 to TRBJ2-3, with D maybe TRBD2 (6 bases). The CDR3 sequence is 16 residues long. V lost 7 bases to trimming and J lost 0 bases, with 17 bases between them. As DNA, the CDR3 is TGTGCCAGCACCCCCCAAGCGGGCCTAAGCACAGATACGCAGTATTTT. Amino acid sequence: CASTPQAGLSTDTQYF.